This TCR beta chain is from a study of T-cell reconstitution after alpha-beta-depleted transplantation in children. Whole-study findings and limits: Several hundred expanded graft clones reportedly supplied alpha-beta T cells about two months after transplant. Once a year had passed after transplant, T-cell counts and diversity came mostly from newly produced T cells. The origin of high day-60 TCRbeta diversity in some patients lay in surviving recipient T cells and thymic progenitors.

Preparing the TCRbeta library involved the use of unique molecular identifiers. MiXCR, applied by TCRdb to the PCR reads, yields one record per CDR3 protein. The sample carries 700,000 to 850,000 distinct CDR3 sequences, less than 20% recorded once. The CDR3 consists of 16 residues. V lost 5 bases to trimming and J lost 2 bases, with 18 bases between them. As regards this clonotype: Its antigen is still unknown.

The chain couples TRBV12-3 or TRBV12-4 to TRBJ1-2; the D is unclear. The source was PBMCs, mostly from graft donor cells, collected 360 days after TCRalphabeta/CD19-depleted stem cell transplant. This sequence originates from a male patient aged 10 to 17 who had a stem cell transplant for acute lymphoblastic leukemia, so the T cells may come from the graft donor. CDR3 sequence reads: CASSRVSQEWNYGYTF. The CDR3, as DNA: TGTGCCAGCAGTCGAGTCTCCCAGGAGTGGAACTATGGCTACACCTTC.